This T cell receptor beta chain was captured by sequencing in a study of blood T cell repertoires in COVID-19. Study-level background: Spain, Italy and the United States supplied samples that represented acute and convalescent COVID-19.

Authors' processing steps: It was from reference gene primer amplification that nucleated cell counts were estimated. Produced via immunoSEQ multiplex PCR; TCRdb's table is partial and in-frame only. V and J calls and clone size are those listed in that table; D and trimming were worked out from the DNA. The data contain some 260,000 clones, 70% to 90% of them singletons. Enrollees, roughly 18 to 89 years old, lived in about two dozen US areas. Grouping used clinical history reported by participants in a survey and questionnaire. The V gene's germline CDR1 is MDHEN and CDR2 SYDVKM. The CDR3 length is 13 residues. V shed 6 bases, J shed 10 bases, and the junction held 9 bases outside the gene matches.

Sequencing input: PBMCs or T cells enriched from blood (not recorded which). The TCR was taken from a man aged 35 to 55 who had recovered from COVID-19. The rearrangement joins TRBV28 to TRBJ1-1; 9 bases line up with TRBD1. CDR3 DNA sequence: TGTGCCAGCAGACAGAACAGGGGGCGCTTAGCTTTCTTT. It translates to CASRQNRGRLAFF.